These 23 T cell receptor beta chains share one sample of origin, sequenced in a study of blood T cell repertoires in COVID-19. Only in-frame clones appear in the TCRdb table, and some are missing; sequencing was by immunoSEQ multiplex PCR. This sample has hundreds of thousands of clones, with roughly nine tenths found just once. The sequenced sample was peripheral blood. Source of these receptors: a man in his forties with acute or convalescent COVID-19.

The CDR3 sequence is CASSVDRASPTDTQYF. Written as DNA, the CDR3 is TGTGCCAGTAGTGTGGACAGGGCCTCTCCCACAGATACGCAGTATTTT. The chain carries TRBV19 and TRBJ2-3; TRBD1 matches 8 bases. Unmatched junction bases numbered 9, after V lost 5 bases and J lost 2 bases. Germline lookup yields CDR1 LNHDA and CDR2 SQIVND (reference sequence). The CDR3 spans 16 residues.

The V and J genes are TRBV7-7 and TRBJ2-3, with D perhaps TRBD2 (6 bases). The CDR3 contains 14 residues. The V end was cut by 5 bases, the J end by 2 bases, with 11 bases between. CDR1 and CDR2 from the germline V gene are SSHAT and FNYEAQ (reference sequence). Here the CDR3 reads CASSPGLPTDTQYF. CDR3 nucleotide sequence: TGTGCCAGCAGCCCGGGACTTCCCACAGATACGCAGTATTTT.

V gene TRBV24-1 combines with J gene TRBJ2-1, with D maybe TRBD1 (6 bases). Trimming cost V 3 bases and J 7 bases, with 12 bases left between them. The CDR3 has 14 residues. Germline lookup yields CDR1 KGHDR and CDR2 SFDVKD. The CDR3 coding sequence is TGTGCCACCAGTGATGAGCCGAGGGGGAATGAGCAGTTCTTC. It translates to CATSDEPRGNEQFF.

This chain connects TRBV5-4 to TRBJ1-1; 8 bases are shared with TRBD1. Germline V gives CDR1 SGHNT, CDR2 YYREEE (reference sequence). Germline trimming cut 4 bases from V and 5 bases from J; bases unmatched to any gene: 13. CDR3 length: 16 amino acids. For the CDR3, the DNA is TGTGCCAGCAGCGATGAAAGGGCAGGGGGCGCGACTGAAGCTTTCTTT. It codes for CASSDERAGGATEAFF.

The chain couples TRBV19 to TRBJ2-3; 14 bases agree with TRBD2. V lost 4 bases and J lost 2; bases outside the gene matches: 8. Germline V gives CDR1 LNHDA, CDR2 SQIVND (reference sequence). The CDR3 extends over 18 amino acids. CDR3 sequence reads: CASSTGTSGGPPTDTQYF. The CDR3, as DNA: TGTGCCAGTAGTACCGGGACTAGCGGGGGCCCCCCCACAGATACGCAGTATTTT. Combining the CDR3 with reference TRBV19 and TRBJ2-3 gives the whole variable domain DGGITQSPKYLFRKEGQNVTLSCEQNLNHDAMYWYRQDPGQGLRLIYYSQIVNDFQKGDIAEGYSVSREKKESFPLTVTSAQKNPTAFYLCASSTGTSGGPPTDTQYFGPGTRLTVL.

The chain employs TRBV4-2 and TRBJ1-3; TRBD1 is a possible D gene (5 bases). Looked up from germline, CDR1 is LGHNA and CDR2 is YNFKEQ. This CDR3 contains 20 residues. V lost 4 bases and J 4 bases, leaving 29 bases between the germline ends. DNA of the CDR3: TGTGCCAGCAGCCGAAGTAGCTCTCAAAAGGGGCTCGAAGGGGGAAACACCATATATTTT. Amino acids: CASSRSSSQKGLEGGNTIYF.

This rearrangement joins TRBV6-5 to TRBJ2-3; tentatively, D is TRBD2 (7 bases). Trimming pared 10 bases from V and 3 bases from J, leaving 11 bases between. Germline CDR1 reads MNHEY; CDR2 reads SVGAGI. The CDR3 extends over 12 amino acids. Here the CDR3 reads CATRGATDTQYF. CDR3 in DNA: TGTGCCACACGGGGGGCAACAGATACGCAGTATTTT.

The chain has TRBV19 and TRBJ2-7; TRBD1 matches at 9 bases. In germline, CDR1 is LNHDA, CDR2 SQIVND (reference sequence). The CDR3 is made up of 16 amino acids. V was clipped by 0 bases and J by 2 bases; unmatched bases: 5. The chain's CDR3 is CASSIEGTGLAYEQYF. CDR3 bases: TGTGCCAGTAGTATAGAAGGGACAGGGCTAGCCTACGAGCAGTACTTC. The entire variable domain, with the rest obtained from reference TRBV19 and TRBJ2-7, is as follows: DGGITQSPKYLFRKEGQNVTLSCEQNLNHDAMYWYRQDPGQGLRLIYYSQIVNDFQKGDIAEGYSVSREKKESFPLTVTSAQKNPTAFYLCASSIEGTGLAYEQYFGPGTRLTVT.

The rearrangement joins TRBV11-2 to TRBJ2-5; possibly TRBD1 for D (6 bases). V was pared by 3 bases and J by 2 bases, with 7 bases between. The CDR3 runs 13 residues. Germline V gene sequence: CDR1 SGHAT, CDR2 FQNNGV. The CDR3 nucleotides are TGTGCCAGCAGCTTCGGACAGCAAGAGACCCAGTACTTC. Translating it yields CASSFGQQETQYF.

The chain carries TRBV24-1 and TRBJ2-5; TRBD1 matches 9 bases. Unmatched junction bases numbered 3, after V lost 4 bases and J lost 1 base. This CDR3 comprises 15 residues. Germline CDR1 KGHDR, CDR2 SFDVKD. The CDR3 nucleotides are TGTGCCACCAGTGACCCGACAGGGGGCCAAGAGACCCAGTACTTC. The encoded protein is CATSDPTGGQETQYF.

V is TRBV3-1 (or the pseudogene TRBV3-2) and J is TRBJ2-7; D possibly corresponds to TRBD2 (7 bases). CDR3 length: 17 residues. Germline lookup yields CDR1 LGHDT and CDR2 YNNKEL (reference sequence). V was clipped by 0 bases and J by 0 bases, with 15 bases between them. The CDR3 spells CASSQERVRGRSYEQYF. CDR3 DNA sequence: TGTGCCAGCAGCCAAGAAAGGGTGCGGGGGCGCTCCTACGAGCAGTACTTC.

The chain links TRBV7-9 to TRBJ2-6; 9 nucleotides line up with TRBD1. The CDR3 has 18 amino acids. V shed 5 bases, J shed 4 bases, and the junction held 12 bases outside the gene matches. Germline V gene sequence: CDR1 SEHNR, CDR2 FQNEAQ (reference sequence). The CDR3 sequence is CASSPGLQGAQGANVLTF. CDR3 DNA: TGTGCCAGCAGCCCAGGACTACAGGGGGCGCAGGGGGCCAACGTCCTGACTTTC.

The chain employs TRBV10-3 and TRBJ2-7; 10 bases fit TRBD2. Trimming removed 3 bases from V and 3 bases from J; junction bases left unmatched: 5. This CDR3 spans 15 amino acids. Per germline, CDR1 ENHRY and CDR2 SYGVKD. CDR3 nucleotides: TGTGCCATCAGTGAAAGCGGGAGGGCCAACTACGAGCAGTACTTC. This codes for CAISESGRANYEQYF.

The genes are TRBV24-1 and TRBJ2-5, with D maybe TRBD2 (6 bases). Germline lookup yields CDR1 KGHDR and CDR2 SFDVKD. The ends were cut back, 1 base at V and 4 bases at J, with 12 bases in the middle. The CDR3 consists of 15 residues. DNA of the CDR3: TGTGCCACCAGTGATTTTTCCGGGAGAGTAGAGACCCAGTACTTC. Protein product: CATSDFSGRVETQYF.

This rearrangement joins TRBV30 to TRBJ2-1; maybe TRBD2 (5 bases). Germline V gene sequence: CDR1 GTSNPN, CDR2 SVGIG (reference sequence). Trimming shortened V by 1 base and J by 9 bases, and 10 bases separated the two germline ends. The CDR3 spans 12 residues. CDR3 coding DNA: TGTGCCTGGAGTGATACAGAGGGTGAGCAGTTCTTC. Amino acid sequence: CAWSDTEGEQFF.

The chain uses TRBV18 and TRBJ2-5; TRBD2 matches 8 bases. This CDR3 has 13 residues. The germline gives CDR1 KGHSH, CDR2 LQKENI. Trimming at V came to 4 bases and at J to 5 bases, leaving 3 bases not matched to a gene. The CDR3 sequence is CASSRSGGETQYF. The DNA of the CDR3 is TGTGCCAGCTCACGATCGGGGGGGGAGACCCAGTACTTC.

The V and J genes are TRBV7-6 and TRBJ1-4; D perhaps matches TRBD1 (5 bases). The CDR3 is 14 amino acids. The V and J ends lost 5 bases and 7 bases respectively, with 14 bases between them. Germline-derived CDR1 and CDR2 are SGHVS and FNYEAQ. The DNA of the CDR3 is TGTGCCAGCAGCCCCGTGGGGCGGGGTGAAAAACTGTTTTTT. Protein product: CASSPVGRGEKLFF. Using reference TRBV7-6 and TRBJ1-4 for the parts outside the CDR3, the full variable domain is GAGVSQSPRYKVTKRGQDVALRCDPISGHVSLYWYRQALGQGPEFLTYFNYEAQQDKSGLPNDRFSAERPEGSISTLTIQRTEQRDSAMYRCASSPVGRGEKLFFGSGTQLSVL.

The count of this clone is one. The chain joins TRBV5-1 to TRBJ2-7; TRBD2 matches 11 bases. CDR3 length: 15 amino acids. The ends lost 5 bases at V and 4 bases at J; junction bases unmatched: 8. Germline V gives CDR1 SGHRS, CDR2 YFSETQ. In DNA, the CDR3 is TGCGCCAGCAGTTATATTAGCGGGGGGGTATACGAGCAGTACTTC. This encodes CASSYISGGVYEQYF.

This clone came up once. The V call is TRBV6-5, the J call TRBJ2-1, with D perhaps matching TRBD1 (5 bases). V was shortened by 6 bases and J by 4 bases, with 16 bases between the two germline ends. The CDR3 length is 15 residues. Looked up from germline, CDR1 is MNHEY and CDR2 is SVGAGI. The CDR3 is CASRKAGLQYNEQFF. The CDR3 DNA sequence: TGTGCCAGCAGGAAGGCAGGGCTGCAATACAATGAGCAGTTCTTC.

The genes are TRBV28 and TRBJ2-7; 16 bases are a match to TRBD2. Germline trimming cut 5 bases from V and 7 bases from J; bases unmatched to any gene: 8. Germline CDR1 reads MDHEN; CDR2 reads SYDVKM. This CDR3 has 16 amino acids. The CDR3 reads CASSAGTSGRAGEQYF. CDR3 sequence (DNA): TGTGCCAGCAGTGCTGGGACTAGCGGGAGGGCAGGAGAGCAGTACTTC.

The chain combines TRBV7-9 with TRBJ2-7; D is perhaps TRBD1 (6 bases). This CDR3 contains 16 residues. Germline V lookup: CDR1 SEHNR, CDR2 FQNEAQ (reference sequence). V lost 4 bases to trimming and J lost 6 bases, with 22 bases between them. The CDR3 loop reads CASSYIMTGDTPEQYF. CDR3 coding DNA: TGTGCCAGCAGCTATATAATGACAGGCGATACCCCCGAGCAGTACTTC. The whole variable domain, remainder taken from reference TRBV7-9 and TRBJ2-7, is DTGVSQNPRHKITKRGQNVTFRCDPISEHNRLYWYRQTLGQGPEFLTYFQNEAQLEKSRLLSDRFSAERPKGSFSTLEIQRTEQGDSAMYLCASSYIMTGDTPEQYFGPGTRLTVT.

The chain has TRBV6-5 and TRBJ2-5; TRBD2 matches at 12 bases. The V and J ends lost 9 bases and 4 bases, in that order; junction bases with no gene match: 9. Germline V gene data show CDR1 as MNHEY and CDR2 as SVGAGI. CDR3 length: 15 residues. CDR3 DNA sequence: TGTGCCAGTCGGCCGTCGGGACTAGCGGGAGAGACCCAGTACTTC. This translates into CASRPSGLAGETQYF.

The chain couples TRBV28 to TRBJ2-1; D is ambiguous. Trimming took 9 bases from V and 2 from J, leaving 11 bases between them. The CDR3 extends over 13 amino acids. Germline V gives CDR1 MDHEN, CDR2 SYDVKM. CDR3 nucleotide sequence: TGTGCCAGTTTTGGGCCGACCTACAATGAGCAGTTCTTC. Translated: CASFGPTYNEQFF. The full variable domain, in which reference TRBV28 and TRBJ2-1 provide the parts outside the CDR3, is DVKVTQSSRYLVKRTGEKVFLECVQDMDHENMFWYRQDPGLGLRLIYFSYDVKMKEKGDIPEGYSVSREKKERFSLILESASTNQTSMYLCASFGPTYNEQFFGPGTRLTVL.